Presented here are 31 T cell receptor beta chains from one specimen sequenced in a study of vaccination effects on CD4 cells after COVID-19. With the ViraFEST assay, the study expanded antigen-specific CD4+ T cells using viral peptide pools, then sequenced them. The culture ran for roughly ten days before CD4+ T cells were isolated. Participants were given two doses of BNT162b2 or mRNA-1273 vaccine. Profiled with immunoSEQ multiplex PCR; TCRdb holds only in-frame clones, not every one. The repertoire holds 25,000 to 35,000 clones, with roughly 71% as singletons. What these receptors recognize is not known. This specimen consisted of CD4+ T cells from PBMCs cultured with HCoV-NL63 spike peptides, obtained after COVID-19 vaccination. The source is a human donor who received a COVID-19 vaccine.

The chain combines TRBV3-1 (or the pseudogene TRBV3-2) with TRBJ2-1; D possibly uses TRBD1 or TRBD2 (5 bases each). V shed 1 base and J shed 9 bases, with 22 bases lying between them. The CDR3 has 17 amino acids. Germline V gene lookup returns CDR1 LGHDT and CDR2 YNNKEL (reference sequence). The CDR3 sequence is CASSQGLPGTVLGEQFF. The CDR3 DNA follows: TGTGCCAGCAGCCAAGGGCTCCCCGGGACCGTCCTCGGTGAGCAGTTCTTC.

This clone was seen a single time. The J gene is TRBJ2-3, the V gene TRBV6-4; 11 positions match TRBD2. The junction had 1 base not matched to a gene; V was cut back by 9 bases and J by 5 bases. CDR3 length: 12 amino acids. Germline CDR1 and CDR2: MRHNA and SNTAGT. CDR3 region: CARLAGEDTQYF. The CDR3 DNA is TGTGCCAGACTAGCGGGAGAAGATACGCAGTATTTT.

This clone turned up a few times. The DNA of the CDR3 is TGTGCCAGCTTCCTAACAGGGGCGAACACTGAAGCTTTCTTT. It yields the protein CASFLTGANTEAFF. The rearrangement links TRBV18 to TRBJ1-1, with TRBD1 identical over 7 bases. The V gene end was trimmed by 7 bases and the J gene end by 1 base; junction bases not matched to a gene: 6. The length of the CDR3 is 14 residues. Germline V gene sequence: CDR1 KGHSH, CDR2 LQKENI. Supplemented by reference TRBV18 and TRBJ1-1, the full variable domain reads NAGVMQNPRHLVRRRGQEARLRCSPMKGHSHVYWYRQLPEEGLKFMVYLQKENIIDESGMPKERFSAEFPKEGPSILRIQQVVRGDSAAYFCASFLTGANTEAFFGQGTRLTVV.

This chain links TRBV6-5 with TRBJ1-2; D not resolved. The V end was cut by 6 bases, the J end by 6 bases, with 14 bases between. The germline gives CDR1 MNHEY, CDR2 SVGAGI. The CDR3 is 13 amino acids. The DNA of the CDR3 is TGTGCCAGCAGGATCGGGGTATCGGATGGCTACACCTTC. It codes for CASRIGVSDGYTF.

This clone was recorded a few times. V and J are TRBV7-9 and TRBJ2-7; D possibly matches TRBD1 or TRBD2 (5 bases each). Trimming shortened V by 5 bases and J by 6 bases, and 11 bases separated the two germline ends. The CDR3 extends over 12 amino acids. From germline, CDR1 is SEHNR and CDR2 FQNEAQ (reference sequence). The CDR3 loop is CASSTPGSEQYF. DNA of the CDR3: TGTGCCAGCAGCACCCCAGGGAGCGAGCAGTACTTC.

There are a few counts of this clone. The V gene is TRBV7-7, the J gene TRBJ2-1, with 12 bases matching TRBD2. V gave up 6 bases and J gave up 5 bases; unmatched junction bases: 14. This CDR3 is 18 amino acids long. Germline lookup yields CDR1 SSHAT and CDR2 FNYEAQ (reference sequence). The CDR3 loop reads CASSLLPSGGVRHNEQFF. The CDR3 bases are TGTGCCAGCAGTCTGTTGCCTAGCGGGGGGGTTAGACACAATGAGCAGTTCTTC.

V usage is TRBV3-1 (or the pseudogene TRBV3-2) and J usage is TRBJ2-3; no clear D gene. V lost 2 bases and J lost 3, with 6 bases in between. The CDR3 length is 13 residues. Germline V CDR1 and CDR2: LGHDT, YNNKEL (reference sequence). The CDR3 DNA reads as TGTGCCAGCAGCCAAAGGGATACAGATACGCAGTATTTT. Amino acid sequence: CASSQRDTDTQYF.

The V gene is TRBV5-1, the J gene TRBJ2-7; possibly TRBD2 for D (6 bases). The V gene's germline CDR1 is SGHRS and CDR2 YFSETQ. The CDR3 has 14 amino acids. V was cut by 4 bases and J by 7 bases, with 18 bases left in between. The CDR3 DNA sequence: TGCGCCAGCAGCAATTCAGGCGGGGTTGAAGAGCAGTACTTC. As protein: CASSNSGGVEEQYF.

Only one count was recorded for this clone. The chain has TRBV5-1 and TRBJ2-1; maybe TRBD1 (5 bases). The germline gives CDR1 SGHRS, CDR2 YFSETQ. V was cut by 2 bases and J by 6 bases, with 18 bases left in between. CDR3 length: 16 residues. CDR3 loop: CASSFLQVRVGNEQFF. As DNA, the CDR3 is TGCGCCAGCAGCTTCCTACAGGTGAGAGTGGGCAATGAGCAGTTCTTC.

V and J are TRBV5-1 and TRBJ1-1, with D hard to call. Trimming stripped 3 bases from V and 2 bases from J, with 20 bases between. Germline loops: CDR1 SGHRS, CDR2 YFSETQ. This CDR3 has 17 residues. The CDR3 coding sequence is TGCGCCAGCAGCTCCGCGGCCGGAACCGATTATAACACTGAAGCTTTCTTT. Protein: CASSSAAGTDYNTEAFF.

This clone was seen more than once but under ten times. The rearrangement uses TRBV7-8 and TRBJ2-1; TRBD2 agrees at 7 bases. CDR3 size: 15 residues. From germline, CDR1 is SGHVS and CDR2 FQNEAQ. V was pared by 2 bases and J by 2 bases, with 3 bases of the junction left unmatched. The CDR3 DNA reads TGTGCCAGCAGCTTAATCCGGGAGGCCTACAATGAGCAGTTCTTC. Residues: CASSLIREAYNEQFF.

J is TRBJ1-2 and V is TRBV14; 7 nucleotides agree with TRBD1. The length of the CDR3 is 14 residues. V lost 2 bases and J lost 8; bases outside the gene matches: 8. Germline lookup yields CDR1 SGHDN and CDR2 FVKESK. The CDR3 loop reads CASSQIQGLRGYTF. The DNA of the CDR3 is TGTGCCAGCAGCCAAATACAGGGGCTGAGGGGCTACACCTTC.

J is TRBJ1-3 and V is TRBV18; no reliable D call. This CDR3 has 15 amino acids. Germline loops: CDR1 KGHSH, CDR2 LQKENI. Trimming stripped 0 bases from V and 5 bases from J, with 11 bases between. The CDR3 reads CASSPPGKGRNTIYF. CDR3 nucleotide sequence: TGTGCCAGCTCACCACCGGGAAAGGGTAGAAACACCATATATTTT.

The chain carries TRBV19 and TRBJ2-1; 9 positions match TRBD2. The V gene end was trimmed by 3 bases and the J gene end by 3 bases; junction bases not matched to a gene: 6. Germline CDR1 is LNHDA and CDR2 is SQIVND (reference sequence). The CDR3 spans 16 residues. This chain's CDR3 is CASSIYGLAYYNEQFF. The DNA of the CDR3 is TGTGCCAGTAGTATCTATGGACTAGCGTACTACAATGAGCAGTTCTTC.

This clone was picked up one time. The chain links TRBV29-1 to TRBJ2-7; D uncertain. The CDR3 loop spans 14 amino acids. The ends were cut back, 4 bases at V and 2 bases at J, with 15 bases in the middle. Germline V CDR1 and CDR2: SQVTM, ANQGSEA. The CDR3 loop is CSVAFPRNTYEQYF. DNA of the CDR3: TGCAGCGTTGCCTTTCCCAGAAACACCTACGAGCAGTACTTC.

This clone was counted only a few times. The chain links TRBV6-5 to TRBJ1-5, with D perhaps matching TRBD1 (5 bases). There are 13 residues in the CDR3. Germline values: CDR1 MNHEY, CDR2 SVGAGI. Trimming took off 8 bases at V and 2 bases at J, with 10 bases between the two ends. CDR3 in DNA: TGTGCCAGCGGGGCGGGCGGCAATCAGCCCCAGCATTTT. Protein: CASGAGGNQPQHF.

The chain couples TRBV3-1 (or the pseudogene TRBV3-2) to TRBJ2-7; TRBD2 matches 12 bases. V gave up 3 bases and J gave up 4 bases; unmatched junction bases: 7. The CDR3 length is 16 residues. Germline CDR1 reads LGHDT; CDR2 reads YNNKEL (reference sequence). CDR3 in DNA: TGTGCCAGCAGCCACCTAGCGGGAGGGATGGGTTACGAGCAGTACTTC. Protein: CASSHLAGGMGYEQYF.

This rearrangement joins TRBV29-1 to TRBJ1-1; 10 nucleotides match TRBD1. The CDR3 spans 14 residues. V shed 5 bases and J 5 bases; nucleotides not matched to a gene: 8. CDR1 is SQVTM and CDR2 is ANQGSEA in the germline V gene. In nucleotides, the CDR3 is TGCAGCGTTTCCGGGACAGGGGCGAAGACTGAAGCTTTCTTT. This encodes CSVSGTGAKTEAFF.

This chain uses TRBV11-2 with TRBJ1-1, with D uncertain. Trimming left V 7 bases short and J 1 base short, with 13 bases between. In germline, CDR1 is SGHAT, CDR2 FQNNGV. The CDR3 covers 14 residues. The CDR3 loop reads CASKMDATNTEAFF. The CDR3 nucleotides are TGTGCCAGCAAGATGGATGCTACGAACACTGAAGCTTTCTTT.

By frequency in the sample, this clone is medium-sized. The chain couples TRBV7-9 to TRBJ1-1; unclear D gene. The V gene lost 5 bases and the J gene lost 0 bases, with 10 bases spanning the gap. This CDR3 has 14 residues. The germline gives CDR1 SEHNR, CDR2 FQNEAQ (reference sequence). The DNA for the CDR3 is TGTGCCAGCAGCATTCGGGCCTTGAACACTGAAGCTTTCTTT. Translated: CASSIRALNTEAFF.

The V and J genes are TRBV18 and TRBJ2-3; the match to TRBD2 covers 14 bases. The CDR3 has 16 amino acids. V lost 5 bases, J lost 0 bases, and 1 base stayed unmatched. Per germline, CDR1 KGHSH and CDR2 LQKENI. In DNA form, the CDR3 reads TGTGCCAGCTCAAGACTAGCGGGAGGGAGCACAGATACGCAGTATTTT. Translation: CASSRLAGGSTDTQYF.

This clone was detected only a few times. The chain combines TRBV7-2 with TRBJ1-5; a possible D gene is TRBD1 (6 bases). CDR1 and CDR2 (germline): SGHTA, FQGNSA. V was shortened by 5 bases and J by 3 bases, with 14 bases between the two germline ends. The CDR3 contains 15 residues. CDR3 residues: CASSLRTETNQPQHF. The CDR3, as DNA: TGTGCCAGCAGCCTAAGGACAGAAACCAATCAGCCCCAGCATTTT.

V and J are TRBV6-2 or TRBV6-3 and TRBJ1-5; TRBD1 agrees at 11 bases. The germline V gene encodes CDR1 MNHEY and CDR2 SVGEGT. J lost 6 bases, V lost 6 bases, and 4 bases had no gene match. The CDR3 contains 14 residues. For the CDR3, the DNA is TGTGCCAGCAGCTGGACAGGGGGCTTTCAGCCCCAGCATTTT. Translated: CASSWTGGFQPQHF.

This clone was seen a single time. The CDR3 DNA reads as TGCGCCAGCAGCTTCAGCTACAGGGGGGGAGCAACTAATGAAAAACTGTTTTTT. It specifies CASSFSYRGGATNEKLFF. The chain joins TRBV5-1 to TRBJ1-4, with 8 bases matching TRBD1. Per the germline V gene, CDR1 is SGHRS and CDR2 is YFSETQ. V trimming: 2 bases; J trimming: 0 bases; junction bases outside the gene matches: 9. The CDR3 is 18 amino acids.

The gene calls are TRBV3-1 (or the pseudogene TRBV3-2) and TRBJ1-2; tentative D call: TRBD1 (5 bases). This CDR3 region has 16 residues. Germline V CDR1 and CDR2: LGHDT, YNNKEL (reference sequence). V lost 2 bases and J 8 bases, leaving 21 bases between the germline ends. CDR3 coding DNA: TGTGCCAGCAGCCAAACTCCCGAAGGGGTCGGGGAAGGCTACACCTTC. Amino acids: CASSQTPEGVGEGYTF.

The CDR3 sequence: CASSVEGGSGVISYNEQFF. The CDR3 DNA follows: TGTGCCAGCAGCGTTGAAGGCGGTAGCGGGGTTATCTCCTACAATGAGCAGTTCTTC. J is TRBJ2-1 and V is TRBV6-4, with 8 bases fitting TRBD2. The length of the CDR3 is 19 residues. With V trimmed by 6 bases and J by 0 bases, 16 bases remained unmatched. Per germline, CDR1 MRHNA and CDR2 SNTAGT.

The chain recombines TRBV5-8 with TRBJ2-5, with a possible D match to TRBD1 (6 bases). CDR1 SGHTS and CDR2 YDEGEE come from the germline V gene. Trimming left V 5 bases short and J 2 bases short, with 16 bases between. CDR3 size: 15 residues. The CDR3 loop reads CASRPTGSPQETQYF. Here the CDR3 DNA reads TGTGCCAGCAGGCCTACAGGGAGTCCGCAAGAGACCCAGTACTTC.

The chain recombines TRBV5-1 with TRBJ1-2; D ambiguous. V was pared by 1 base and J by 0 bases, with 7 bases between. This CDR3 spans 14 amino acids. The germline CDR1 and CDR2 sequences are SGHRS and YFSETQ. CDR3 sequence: CASSLSTANYGYTF. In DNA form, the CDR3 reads TGCGCCAGCAGCTTGTCGACGGCTAACTATGGCTACACCTTC.

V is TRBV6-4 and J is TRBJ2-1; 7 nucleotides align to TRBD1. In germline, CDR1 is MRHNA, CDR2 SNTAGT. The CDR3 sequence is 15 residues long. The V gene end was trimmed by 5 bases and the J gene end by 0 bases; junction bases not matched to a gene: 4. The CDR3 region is CASSLQGSSYNEQFF. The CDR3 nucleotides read TGTGCCAGCAGTTTACAGGGGAGCTCCTACAATGAGCAGTTCTTC.

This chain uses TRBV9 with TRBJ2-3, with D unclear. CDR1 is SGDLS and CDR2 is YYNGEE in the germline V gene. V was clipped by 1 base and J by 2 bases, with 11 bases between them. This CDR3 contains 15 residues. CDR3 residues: CASSVLGRFTDTQYF. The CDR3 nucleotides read TGTGCCAGCAGCGTATTAGGACGGTTCACAGATACGCAGTATTTT.

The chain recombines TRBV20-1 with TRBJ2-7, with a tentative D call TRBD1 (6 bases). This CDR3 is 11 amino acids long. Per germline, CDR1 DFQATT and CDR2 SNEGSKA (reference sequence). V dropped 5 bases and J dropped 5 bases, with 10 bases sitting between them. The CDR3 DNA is TGCAGTGCTGCCCAGGGGAACGAGCAGTACTTC. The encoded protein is CSAAQGNEQYF.